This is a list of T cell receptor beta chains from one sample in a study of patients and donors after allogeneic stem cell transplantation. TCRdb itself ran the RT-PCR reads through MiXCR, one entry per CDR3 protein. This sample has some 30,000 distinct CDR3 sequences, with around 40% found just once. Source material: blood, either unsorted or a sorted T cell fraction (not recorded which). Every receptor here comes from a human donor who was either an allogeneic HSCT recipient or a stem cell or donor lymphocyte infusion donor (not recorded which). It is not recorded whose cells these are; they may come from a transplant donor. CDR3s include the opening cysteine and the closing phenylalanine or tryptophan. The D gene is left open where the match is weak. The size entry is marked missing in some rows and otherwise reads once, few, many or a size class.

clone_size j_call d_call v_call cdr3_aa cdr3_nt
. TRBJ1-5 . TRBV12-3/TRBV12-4 CASSSAIDGGNQPQHF TGTGCCAGCAGTTCCGCAATCGACGGGGGCAATCAGCCCCAGCATTTT
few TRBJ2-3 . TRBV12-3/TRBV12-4 CASSPQGTDTQYF TGTGCCAGCAGCCCCCAGGGGACAGATACGCAGTATTTT
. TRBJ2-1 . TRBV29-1 CSVDRAGTKQFF TGCAGCGTTGACCGCGCGGGAACCAAGCAGTTCTTC
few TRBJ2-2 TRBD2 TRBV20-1 CSARDRLAGNTGELFF TGCAGTGCTAGAGATCGGCTAGCGGGGAACACCGGGGAGCTGTTTTTT
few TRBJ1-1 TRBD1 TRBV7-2 CASIPRTGIRNNTEAFF TGTGCCAGCATCCCACGGACAGGGATCAGAAATAACACTGAAGCTTTCTTT
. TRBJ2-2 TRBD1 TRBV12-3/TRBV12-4 CASSPGTGVNTGELFF TGTGCCAGCAGTCCCGGGACAGGGGTAAACACCGGGGAGCTGTTTTTT
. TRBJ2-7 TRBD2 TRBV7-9 CASSHRTSGPYEQYF TGTGCCAGCAGTCACAGGACTAGCGGTCCCTACGAGCAGTACTTC
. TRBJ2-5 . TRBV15 CATSRDPRETQYF TGTGCCACCAGCAGAGATCCCAGGGAGACCCAGTACTTC
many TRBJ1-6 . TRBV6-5 CASSRGVNSPLHF TGTGCCAGCAGTCGCGGAGTTAATTCACCCCTCCACTTT
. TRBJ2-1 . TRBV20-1 CSAINNEQFF TGCAGTGCTATTAACAATGAGCAGTTCTTC
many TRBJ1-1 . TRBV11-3 CASSPQNTEAFF TGTGCCAGCAGCCCGCAGAACACTGAAGCTTTCTTT
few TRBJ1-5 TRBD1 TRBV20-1 CSAKGGSQPQHF TGCAGTGCTAAAGGGGGCAGTCAGCCCCAGCATTTT
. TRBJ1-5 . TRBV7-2 CASSLRDSNQPQHF TGTGCCAGCAGCTTGAGGGACAGCAATCAGCCCCAGCATTTT
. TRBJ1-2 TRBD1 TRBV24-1 CATSANSGTGSGYTF TGTGCCACCAGTGCCAATTCCGGGACAGGGTCTGGCTACACCTTC
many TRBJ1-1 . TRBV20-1 CSARDQARMNTEAFF TGCAGTGCTAGAGATCAGGCCAGGATGAACACTGAAGCTTTCTTT
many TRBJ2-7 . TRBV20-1 CSASGTYEQYF TGCAGTGCTAGCGGTACCTACGAGCAGTACTTC
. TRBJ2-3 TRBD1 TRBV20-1 CSATQGPRTDTQYF TGCAGTGCTACACAGGGGCCCCGCACAGATACGCAGTATTTT
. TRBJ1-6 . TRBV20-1 CSARGRQGSPLHF TGCAGTGCTAGAGGACGCCAGGGTTCACCCCTCCACTTT
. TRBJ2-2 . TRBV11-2 CASSPRRAQLNTGELFF TGTGCCAGCAGCCCCCGACGGGCACAGCTAAACACCGGGGAGCTGTTTTTT
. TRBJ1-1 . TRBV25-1 CASSPTENTEAFF TGTGCCAGCAGTCCCACAGAGAACACTGAAGCTTTCTTT
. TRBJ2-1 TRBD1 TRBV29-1 CSVLQGNEQFF TGCAGCGTGCTACAGGGGAATGAGCAGTTCTTC
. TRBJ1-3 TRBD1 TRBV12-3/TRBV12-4 CASSTGTVGNTIYF TGTGCCAGCAGCACCGGGACAGTCGGAAACACCATATATTTT
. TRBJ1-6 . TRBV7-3 CASSPGEGFDSPLHF TGTGCCAGCAGTCCCGGGGAGGGCTTTGATTCACCCCTCCACTTT